Shown below are 20 T cell receptor beta chains from a single sample sequenced in a study of cytomegalovirus exposure and HLA in healthy donors. Both 60 Vbeta primers and 13 Jbeta primers went into the PCR. TCRdb keeps only in-frame clones here, not all; method: immunoSEQ multiplex PCR. Among under 95,000 clones listed, roughly 73% were seen once. Specimen: PBMCs. The receptors were gathered from a boy aged 5-17 years in good health and CMV-seronegative.

This chain uses TRBV5-1 with TRBJ2-7; possible D gene TRBD1, 6 bases. V was shortened by 4 bases and J by 1 base, with 18 bases between the two germline ends. The CDR3 has 16 residues. The germline V gene has CDR1 SGHRS and CDR2 YFSETQ. CDR3 DNA: TGCGCCAGCAGCCCAGGACAGACGACCCTTTCCTACGAGCAGTACTTC. Translating it yields CASSPGQTTLSYEQYF.

This sequence joins TRBV2 and TRBJ2-5, with 10 bases matching TRBD1. The CDR3 has 14 residues. In germline, CDR1 is SNHLY, CDR2 FYNNEI. J lost 5 bases, V lost 4 bases, and 4 bases had no gene match. CDR3 in amino acids: CASSARTGGETQYF. CDR3 DNA: TGTGCCAGCAGTGCACGGACAGGGGGGGAGACCCAGTACTTC.

V gene TRBV28 combines with J gene TRBJ1-1, with D uncertain. V was clipped by 8 bases and J by 0 bases, with 10 bases between them. The CDR3 spans 13 residues. CDR1 and CDR2 from the germline V gene are MDHEN and SYDVKM. CDR3 loop: CASGLAMNTEAFF. The CDR3 DNA follows: TGTGCCAGCGGTCTAGCAATGAACACTGAAGCTTTCTTT.

This chain links TRBV7-2 with TRBJ1-1; D gene uncertain. The CDR3 covers 15 residues. Trimming shortened V by 2 bases and J by 4 bases, and 14 bases separated the two germline ends. Germline CDR1 SGHTA, CDR2 FQGNSA. The CDR3 is CASSLFAGSSTEAFF. CDR3 DNA: TGTGCCAGCAGCTTATTTGCAGGTTCGAGCACTGAAGCTTTCTTT.

This chain joins TRBV5-4 and TRBJ1-1, with 8 bases matching TRBD1. Germline V gene sequence: CDR1 SGHNT, CDR2 YYREEE (reference sequence). Trimming at V came to 2 bases and at J to 1 base, leaving 4 bases not matched to a gene. The CDR3 runs 15 residues. The CDR3 loop reads CASSFLGTGNTEAFF. As DNA, the CDR3 is TGTGCCAGCAGCTTCCTCGGGACAGGGAACACTGAAGCTTTCTTT.

A single count supports this clone. The chain couples TRBV5-1 to TRBJ1-5; 7 bases agree with TRBD1. This CDR3 spans 14 amino acids. Trimming took 3 bases from V and 6 from J; bases not matched to a gene: 6. Germline V lookup: CDR1 SGHRS, CDR2 YFSETQ. CDR3 DNA: TGCGCCAGCAGCTCCGGGACAGCTTCTCAGCCCCAGCATTTT. The encoded protein is CASSSGTASQPQHF.

The chain recombines TRBV7-7 with TRBJ2-1; D unclear. The CDR3 has 16 amino acids. V lost 2 bases and J lost 5, with 16 bases in between. CDR1 is SSHAT and CDR2 is FNYEAQ in the germline V gene (reference sequence). The CDR3 region is CASSLSTGTSNNEQFF. The CDR3 DNA is TGTGCCAGCAGCTTAAGTACGGGTACTTCTAACAATGAGCAGTTCTTC.

The chain recombines TRBV6-1 with TRBJ1-4; perhaps TRBD1 as D (6 bases). Germline CDR1 reads MNHNS; CDR2 reads SASEGT. CDR3 length: 16 residues. The ends were cut back, 4 bases at V and 2 bases at J, with 14 bases in the middle. The CDR3 nucleotides read TGTGCCAGCAGTGTACCAGGGGAGTACACTAATGAAAAACTGTTTTTT. This gives the protein CASSVPGEYTNEKLFF.

This clone was detected a few times. As DNA, the CDR3 is TGTGCCAGCAGTGCGGGATCGAACACCGGGGAGCTGTTTTTT. It specifies CASSAGSNTGELFF. The chain is built from TRBV25-1 and TRBJ2-2, with D perhaps matching TRBD2 (5 bases). The V end was cut by 4 bases, the J end by 0 bases, with 6 bases between. This CDR3 is built from 14 residues. Germline V lookup: CDR1 MGHDK, CDR2 SYGVNS.

This chain connects TRBV30 to TRBJ2-4, with TRBD1 identical over 8 bases. The CDR3 length is 15 residues. In germline, CDR1 is GTSNPN, CDR2 SVGIG (reference sequence). V dropped 2 bases and J dropped 7; count of bases not matched to a gene: 10. The DNA for the CDR3 is TGTGCCTGGAGTCCCGCGGACAGGGTGCGCAACATTCAGTACTTC. Translation: CAWSPADRVRNIQYF.

A note on this clone: One junction end does not reproduce the germline sequence, and a read error may be involved. V is TRBV7-2 and J is TRBJ2-7, with 9 bases that match TRBD1. Per the germline V gene, CDR1 is SGHTA and CDR2 is FQGNSA. There are 13 residues in the CDR3. The CDR3 nucleotides read TGTGCCAGCAGCCCAAGTAGGGACAGGGTCCCTGACTTC. This sequence encodes CASSPSRDRVPDF.

The chain employs TRBV6-5 and TRBJ1-4; D gene uncertain. Between the trimmed V and J ends, which lost 3 bases and 0 bases, there was a span of 5 bases. CDR1 and CDR2 from the germline V gene are MNHEY and SVGAGI. This CDR3 comprises 14 residues. CDR3 nucleotide sequence: TGTGCCAGCAGTTATGAGGCAACTAATGAAAAACTGTTTTTT. This encodes CASSYEATNEKLFF.

The chain is built from TRBV19 and TRBJ1-1; no reliable D call. The CDR3 has 14 amino acids. Germline CDR1 and CDR2: LNHDA and SQIVND (reference sequence). Trimming removed 3 bases from V and 4 bases from J, with 12 bases in between. The CDR3 spells CASSIQALSTEAFF. The CDR3 nucleotides are TGTGCCAGTAGTATCCAGGCCCTAAGCACTGAAGCTTTCTTT. Looking up the rest from reference TRBV19 and TRBJ1-1 gives the full variable domain: DGGITQSPKYLFRKEGQNVTLSCEQNLNHDAMYWYRQDPGQGLRLIYYSQIVNDFQKGDIAEGYSVSREKKESFPLTVTSAQKNPTAFYLCASSIQALSTEAFFGQGTRLTVV.

The chain couples TRBV27 to TRBJ2-7; TRBD1 agrees at 7 bases. V lost 2 bases and J lost 4; bases outside the gene matches: 2. Germline V lookup: CDR1 MNHEY, CDR2 SMNVEV (reference sequence). The CDR3 has 13 amino acids. This CDR3 is CASSLGDSYEQYF. CDR3 nucleotide sequence: TGTGCCAGCAGTTTAGGGGACAGTTACGAGCAGTACTTC.

The CDR3 DNA reads as TGCGCCAGCAGCCCGCCGAGGGGGGGGAATGAGCAGTTCTTC. This gives the protein CASSPPRGGNEQFF. The chain joins TRBV4-1 to TRBJ2-1; D might be TRBD2 (7 bases). The CDR3 is 14 amino acids. V lost 4 bases, J lost 7 bases, and 14 bases lay in between. In germline, CDR1 is MGHRA, CDR2 YSYEKL.

The chain joins TRBV4-1 to TRBJ2-7, with 10 bases identical to TRBD2. V shed 1 base and J 5 bases; nucleotides not matched to a gene: 8. Germline V gene lookup returns CDR1 MGHRA and CDR2 YSYEKL. The CDR3 loop spans 16 amino acids. As DNA, the CDR3 is TGCGCCAGCAGCCAAGGACTAGCGGGCCCGGGCAACGAGCAGTACTTC. Its translation is CASSQGLAGPGNEQYF.

The J gene is TRBJ2-7, the V gene TRBV19; D possibly corresponds to TRBD2 (7 bases). There are 13 residues in the CDR3. The ends were cut back, 6 bases at V and 6 bases at J, with 15 bases in the middle. Germline CDR1 reads LNHDA; CDR2 reads SQIVND (reference sequence). As DNA, the CDR3 is TGTGCCAGTAGCGTGGGGGGGCGTCGCGAGCAGTACTTC. Translated, it gives CASSVGGRREQYF.

The chain links TRBV4-1 to TRBJ1-3; D perhaps matches TRBD1 (6 bases). V lost 2 bases and J 7 bases, leaving 12 bases between the germline ends. The CDR3 loop spans 14 amino acids. In germline, CDR1 is MGHRA, CDR2 YSYEKL. The CDR3 DNA is TGCGCCAGCAGCCAACCAGGGGAGCGGAACACCATATATTTT. Translation gives CASSQPGERNTIYF.

There are a few counts of this clone. This sequence joins TRBV5-4 and TRBJ2-3, with 11 bases lining up with TRBD2. The V gene's germline CDR1 is SGHNT and CDR2 YYREEE (reference sequence). This CDR3 is 17 amino acids long. Germline trimming cut 4 bases from V and 5 bases from J; bases unmatched to any gene: 12. The CDR3 region is CASSGTRTSGSLDTQYF. CDR3 coding DNA: TGTGCCAGCAGCGGAACGCGGACTAGCGGGTCTTTAGATACGCAGTATTTT. Based on the CDR3 plus reference TRBV5-4 and TRBJ2-3, the full variable domain is ETGVTQSPTHLIKTRGQQVTLRCSSQSGHNTVSWYQQALGQGPQFIFQYYREEENGRGNFPPRFSGLQFPNYSSELNVNALELDDSALYLCASSGTRTSGSLDTQYFGPGTRLTVL.

This chain uses TRBV5-1 with TRBJ1-4, with D unresolved. CDR1 is SGHRS, CDR2 YFSETQ, per germline. The CDR3 covers 17 residues. V lost 0 bases and J lost 2, with 14 bases in between. Here the CDR3 reads CASSLGEGGETNEKLFF. DNA for the CDR3: TGCGCCAGCAGCTTGGGGGAGGGAGGAGAGACTAATGAAAAACTGTTTTTT.